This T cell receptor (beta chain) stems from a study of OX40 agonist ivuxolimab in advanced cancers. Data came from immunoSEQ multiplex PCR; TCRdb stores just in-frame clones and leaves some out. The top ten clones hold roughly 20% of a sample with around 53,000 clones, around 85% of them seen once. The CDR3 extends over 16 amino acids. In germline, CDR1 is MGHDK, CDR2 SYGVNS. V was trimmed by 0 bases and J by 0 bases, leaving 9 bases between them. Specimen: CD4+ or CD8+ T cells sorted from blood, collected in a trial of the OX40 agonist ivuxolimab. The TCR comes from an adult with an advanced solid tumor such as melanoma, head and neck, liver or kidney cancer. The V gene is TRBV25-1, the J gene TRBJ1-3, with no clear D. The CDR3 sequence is CASSEYFASSGNTIYF. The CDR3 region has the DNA TGTGCCAGCAGTGAATATTTTGCGAGCTCTGGAAACACCATATATTTT.